This T cell receptor (beta chain) was sequenced in a study of T-cell memory formation after mild COVID-19. Broader study findings: CD4+ bias marked clones expanding day 15 to 37, unlike balanced contracting clones. The main location of contracting CD4+ clones was CM and EM, and that of contracting CD8+ clones was EMRA.

Trimming cost V 0 bases and J 1 base, with 16 bases left between them. From germline, CDR1 is MGHRA and CDR2 YSYEKL. The CDR3 is 18 residues long. TCRdb reprocessed the 5' RACE reads with MiXCR, giving one entry per CDR3 protein. The table has 120,000 or so distinct CDR3 sequences, about a sixth seen once. A word on this clonotype: Its specificity is unknown.

The rearrangement uses TRBV4-1 and TRBJ2-4; possibly TRBD2 for D (5 bases). The sequencing input was PBMCs or a T cell subset sorted from them (not recorded which). This receptor was identified in an adult woman who had mild COVID-19 (a few samples of this study predate the infection). Cell type and time point are not known. CDR3 in DNA: TGCGCCAGCAGCCAAGATCGTTTGACCGGGGATGCCAAAAACATTCAGTACTTC. This sequence encodes CASSQDRLTGDAKNIQYF.